This TCR beta chain is drawn from a study of blood T cells in healthy people across ages. Findings and limits, study-wide: Roughly linearly, TCR beta diversity per million T cells fell as age increased. Possibly confounding the expanded clonotype changes was the fact that donor CMV status was unknown. There were more naive CD4+ cells and higher diversity in long-lived donors than in aged donors.

This clonotype turned up a few times. Its target is unknown. It was with a sample-barcoded 5' primer and a J-beta primer mix that a second PCR of roughly 7 to 12 cycles was run. TCRdb redid the calling of the 5' RACE reads with MiXCR, one entry per CDR3 protein. This sample has some 710,000 distinct CDR3 sequences; about 20% occur once, and the top ten carry around 22%. The CDR3 is 15 residues long. Germline CDR1 is DFQATT and CDR2 is SNEGSKA (reference sequence). The V segment lost 5 bases and the J segment 3 bases; nucleotides outside the gene matches: 7. This clonotype originated in a man between 65 and 85 years old in good health. Material: blood. V and J are TRBV20-1 and TRBJ2-1; 10 positions agree with TRBD2. CDR3 sequence reads: CSAPPRTSGYNEQFF. CDR3 DNA sequence: TGCAGTGCTCCCCCACGGACTAGCGGCTACAATGAGCAGTTCTTC.